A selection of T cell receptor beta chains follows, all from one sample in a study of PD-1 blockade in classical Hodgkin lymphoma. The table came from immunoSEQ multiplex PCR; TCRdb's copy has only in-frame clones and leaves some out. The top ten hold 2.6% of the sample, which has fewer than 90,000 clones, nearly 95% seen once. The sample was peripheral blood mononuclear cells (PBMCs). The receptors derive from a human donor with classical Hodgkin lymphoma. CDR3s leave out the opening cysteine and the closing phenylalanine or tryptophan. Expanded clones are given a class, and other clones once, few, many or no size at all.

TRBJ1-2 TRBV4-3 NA ASSQESGYGYT
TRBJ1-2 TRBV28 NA ASRRDNYGYT
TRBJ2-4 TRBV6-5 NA ASSTRGRAKNIQY
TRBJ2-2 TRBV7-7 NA ASSPLAGGLTGELF
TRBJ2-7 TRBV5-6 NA ASSLGGGRHYEQY
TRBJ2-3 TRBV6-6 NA ATQGGTDTQY
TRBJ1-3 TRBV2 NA ASSEEVGNTIY
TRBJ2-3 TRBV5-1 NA ASTRATSITDTQY
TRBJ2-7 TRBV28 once ASSLPGQGSYEQY
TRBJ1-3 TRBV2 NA ASSVMGDPWTGNTIY
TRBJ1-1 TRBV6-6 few ASRPSTLNTEAF
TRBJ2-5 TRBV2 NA ASSEWTAKQETQY
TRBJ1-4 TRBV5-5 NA ASSIGSAGGYEKLF
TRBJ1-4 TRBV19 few ASSPDRLTNEKLF
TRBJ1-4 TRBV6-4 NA ASSDRFGWEKLF
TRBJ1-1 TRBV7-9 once ASSLENPATEAF
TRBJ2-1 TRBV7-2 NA ASSKGGTRQQF
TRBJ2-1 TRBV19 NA ASSLTSRSYNEQF
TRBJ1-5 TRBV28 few ASSLVGQPQH
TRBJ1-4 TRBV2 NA ASSTTAARDEKLF
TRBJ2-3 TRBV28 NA ASTASRDTQY
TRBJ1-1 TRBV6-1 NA ASSPRQGWVTEAF
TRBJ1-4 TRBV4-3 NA ASSQEWRATNEKLF
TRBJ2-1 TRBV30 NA AWSVMGIQGSTYNEQF
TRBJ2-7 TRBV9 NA ASSVEGTGEQY
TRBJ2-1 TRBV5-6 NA ASSPGTSGRRIGYEQF
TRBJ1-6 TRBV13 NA ASSPGDRDSPLH
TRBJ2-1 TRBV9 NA ASSVGTGGNEQF
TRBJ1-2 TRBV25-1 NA ASSVHSYGYT
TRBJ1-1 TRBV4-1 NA ASSQGGTGFVGSF
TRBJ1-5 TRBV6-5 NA ASSSTGDLSNQPQH
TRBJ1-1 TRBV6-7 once ASSYSGAF
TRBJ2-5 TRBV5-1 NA ASSLASGSQETQY
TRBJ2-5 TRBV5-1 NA ASSLEGETQY
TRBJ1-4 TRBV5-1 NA ASSLRGGEKLF
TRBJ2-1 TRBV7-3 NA ASSPTPRGPLNEQF
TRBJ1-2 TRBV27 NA ASRPTGTGNYGYT
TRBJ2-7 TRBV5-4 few ASSLGPNEQY
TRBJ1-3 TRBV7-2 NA ASSLDGGPGNTIY
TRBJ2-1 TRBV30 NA AAGQGALNEQF
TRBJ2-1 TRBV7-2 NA ASSFYAGQGYNEQF
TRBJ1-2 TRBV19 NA ASSILAGGYT
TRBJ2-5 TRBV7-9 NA ASSPSIGSAGETQY
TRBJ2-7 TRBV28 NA ASNTPRGAYEQY